The sequence of this T cell receptor beta chain was determined in a study of T cells expressing NK-cell markers. Overall study: In sorted CD3+CD56+NKG2C+, CD3+CD56+NKG2C- and CD3+CD56-NKG2C+ T cells, TCR beta repertoires were obtained. In the group of eight sequenced donors, seven were HCMV-seropositive and one was seronegative.

Germline V gene data show CDR1 as LGHDT and CDR2 as YNNKEL (reference sequence). The CDR3 loop spans 15 amino acids. Production of TCR beta cDNA relied on 5'RACE template switching with UMIs. For each CDR3 protein, TCRdb gives one entry from its re-call of the 5' RACE reads, without DNA. Reported are roughly 300,000 distinct CDR3 sequences; the ten largest clones contain around 4%. The J gene is TRBJ1-1, the V gene TRBV3-1. This receptor was taken from a woman aged 18 to 75 in good health. Sample: blood T cells: a sorted CD56 or NKG2C T cell subset, CD4+ or CD8+ T cells, or bulk PBMC T cells (not recorded which). CDR3 loop: CASSQDLGRNTEAFF.